Below are 26 T cell receptor beta chains sequenced from a single sample in a study of siplizumab effects on memory and regulatory T cells (dated 2019 in TCRdb). Receptor amplification or capture employed the immunoSEQ multiplex PCR assay. TCRdb re-hosts the immuneACCESS table, in-frame sequences only. Its copies lack some clones; in the studies checked, an unresolved V gene accounts for under half of them, and the cause for the rest is not known. A total of tens of thousands of clones appear in this sample, approximately 97% of them only once. About 1.1% of the sample comes from the top ten. Source material: naive CD8+ T cells sorted from blood. According to the study, the label for this sample's cell subset or site signals: unstimulated naive T cells. These receptor sequences come from a human donor in good health.

The chain uses TRBV28 and TRBJ1-1; D gene uncertain. The CDR3 loop spans 12 amino acids. Germline V gives CDR1 MDHEN, CDR2 SYDVKM. V dropped 5 bases and J dropped 0 bases, with 4 bases sitting between them. The CDR3 loop reads CASSRVNTEAFF. The CDR3 bases are TGTGCCAGCAGTAGAGTGAACACTGAAGCTTTCTTT. The full variable domain, its missing parts supplied by reference TRBV28 and TRBJ1-1, is DVKVTQSSRYLVKRTGEKVFLECVQDMDHENMFWYRQDPGLGLRLIYFSYDVKMKEKGDIPEGYSVSREKKERFSLILESASTNQTSMYLCASSRVNTEAFFGQGTRLTVV.

The chain has TRBV9 and TRBJ2-2, with D perhaps matching TRBD1 (5 bases). This CDR3 has 14 residues. Germline CDR1 SGDLS, CDR2 YYNGEE. The V end lost 4 bases, the J end lost 4 bases, and 11 bases lay between the germline ends. The CDR3 DNA reads as TGTGCCAGCAGCCAGTATCAGGGCACCGGGGAGCTGTTTTTT. This translates into CASSQYQGTGELFF.

V gene TRBV4-1 combines with J gene TRBJ1-1, with D perhaps TRBD1 (5 bases). Germline values: CDR1 MGHRA, CDR2 YSYEKL. V was clipped by 0 bases and J by 0 bases, with 8 bases between them. The CDR3 runs to 15 residues. The CDR3 protein is CASSQDQGLNTEAFF. CDR3 DNA: TGCGCCAGCAGCCAAGATCAGGGCCTGAACACTGAAGCTTTCTTT.

The V gene is TRBV7-2, the J gene TRBJ1-2, with 7 bases aligning to TRBD1. Germline loops: CDR1 SGHTA, CDR2 FQGNSA. V trimming: 3 bases; J trimming: 6 bases; junction bases outside the gene matches: 10. The CDR3 runs 15 residues. The CDR3 region is CASSFTGEMVDGYTF. Written as DNA, the CDR3 is TGTGCCAGCAGCTTCACAGGGGAGATGGTAGATGGCTACACCTTC.

The chain is built from TRBV27 and TRBJ2-7, with TRBD2 as a possible D gene (6 bases). V was pared by 5 bases and J by 2 bases, with 10 bases between. The germline V gene encodes CDR1 MNHEY and CDR2 SMNVEV (reference sequence). The CDR3 has 13 amino acids. CDR3 in DNA: TGTGCCAGCAGTACCGGGGGACCCTACGAGCAGTACTTC. This translates into CASSTGGPYEQYF.

The rearrangement links TRBV21-1 to TRBJ2-2; the listed D gene, TRBD1, was not tested against the DNA. TRBV21-1 is a pseudogene segment. The CDR3 runs 18 residues. CDR3 in DNA: TGTGCCAGCAGCAAAGTATACCGGACAGAAATGAACACCGGGGAGCTGTTTTTT. Translated, it gives CASSKVYRTEMNTGELFF.

The gene calls are TRBV4-1 and TRBJ2-3; 8 positions match TRBD2. Germline V CDR1 and CDR2: MGHRA, YSYEKL. V shed 1 base and J 4 bases; nucleotides not matched to a gene: 7. The CDR3 is made up of 16 amino acids. CDR3 amino acids: CASSQAPGGPPDTQYF. The CDR3, as DNA: TGCGCCAGCAGCCAAGCGCCGGGAGGGCCGCCAGATACGCAGTATTTT.

The V and J genes are TRBV7-8 and TRBJ2-3, with 12 nucleotides matching TRBD2. This CDR3 comprises 17 residues. From germline, CDR1 is SGHVS and CDR2 FQNEAQ. V was pared by 2 bases and J by 7 bases, with 10 bases of the junction left unmatched. The CDR3 region is CASSLSPGTSGFHTQYF. As DNA, the CDR3 is TGTGCCAGCAGCTTATCCCCCGGGACTAGCGGGTTCCATACGCAGTATTTT.

The rearrangement uses TRBV5-1 and TRBJ2-7; tentatively, D is TRBD1 (6 bases). This CDR3 spans 14 amino acids. V shed 1 base and J shed 0 bases, with 8 bases lying between them. The germline CDR1 and CDR2 sequences are SGHRS and YFSETQ. The CDR3, as DNA: TGCGCCAGCAGCTTGACAGGGATCTCCTACGAGCAGTACTTC. Encoded protein: CASSLTGISYEQYF.

The chain has TRBV29-1 and TRBJ1-1, with D hard to call. The CDR3 is 14 residues long. V lost 6 bases and J lost 0, with 14 bases in between. Germline lookup yields CDR1 SQVTM and CDR2 ANQGSEA. CDR3 region: CSVESSWLNTEAFF. In nucleotides, the CDR3 is TGCAGCGTCGAATCCTCCTGGTTGAACACTGAAGCTTTCTTT.

The chain employs TRBV11-2 and TRBJ2-5; 14 bases are a match to TRBD2. The germline gives CDR1 SGHAT, CDR2 FQNNGV. Germline trimming cut 4 bases from V and 4 bases from J; bases unmatched to any gene: 5. The CDR3 length is 16 residues. Here the CDR3 reads CASSWTSGRSGETQYF. CDR3 sequence (DNA): TGTGCCAGCAGCTGGACTAGCGGGAGGTCAGGAGAGACCCAGTACTTC.

The V gene is TRBV19, the J gene TRBJ1-4; D gene uncertain. The CDR3 is made up of 15 amino acids. The germline V gene encodes CDR1 LNHDA and CDR2 SQIVND (reference sequence). The V end was cut by 7 bases, the J end by 8 bases, with 20 bases between. The chain's CDR3 is CASTLGWGGEEKLFF. In DNA form, the CDR3 reads TGTGCCAGTACCCTCGGATGGGGTGGAGAGGAAAAACTGTTTTTT.

The J gene is TRBJ2-1, the V gene TRBV11-1, with D possibly TRBD2 on 5 matching bases. This CDR3 comprises 15 residues. Trimming took 7 bases from V and 4 from J, leaving 17 bases between them. The germline V gene has CDR1 SGHAT and CDR2 FQDESV (reference sequence). CDR3 bases: TGTGCCAGCACCACCACTCAGCGGCCTTACAATGAGCAGTTCTTC. Its protein product is CASTTTQRPYNEQFF.

J is TRBJ2-1 and V is TRBV5-6; 8 nucleotides match TRBD1. J lost 2 bases, V lost 3 bases, and 4 bases had no gene match. Germline V gene sequence: CDR1 SGHDT, CDR2 YYEEEE. This CDR3 comprises 15 residues. CDR3 sequence reads: CASSSGQGPYNEQFF. The CDR3 coding sequence is TGTGCCAGCAGCTCCGGACAGGGCCCCTACAATGAGCAGTTCTTC.

The V gene is TRBV13, the J gene TRBJ2-3, with D unclear. CDR1 is PRHDT and CDR2 is FYEKMQ in the germline V gene (reference sequence). This CDR3 has 15 residues. V dropped 5 bases and J dropped 0 bases, with 12 bases sitting between them. CDR3 sequence reads: CASSPHLSSTDTQYF. The CDR3 DNA reads TGTGCCAGCAGCCCTCACTTGTCTAGCACAGATACGCAGTATTTT.

The rearrangement links TRBV27 to TRBJ1-5, with unresolved D. This CDR3 comprises 13 residues. Germline V CDR1 and CDR2: MNHEY, SMNVEV (reference sequence). The V gene lost 4 bases and the J gene lost 0 bases, with 4 bases spanning the gap. The CDR3 DNA is TGTGCCAGCAGTTGGGGTAGCAATCAGCCCCAGCATTTT. It encodes CASSWGSNQPQHF.

The chain recombines TRBV27 with TRBJ2-7, with 8 nucleotides matching TRBD1. This CDR3 spans 13 amino acids. V was clipped by 5 bases and J by 6 bases; unmatched bases: 6. CDR1 and CDR2 (germline): MNHEY, SMNVEV (reference sequence). This chain's CDR3 is CASSQRTGPEQYF. As DNA, the CDR3 is TGTGCCAGCAGTCAGAGGACAGGGCCCGAGCAGTACTTC.

The chain recombines TRBV5-5 with TRBJ2-7; 9 bases are a match to TRBD2. The CDR3 has 14 residues. Germline lookup yields CDR1 SGHKS and CDR2 YYEKEE (reference sequence). V trimming: 7 bases; J trimming: 3 bases; junction bases outside the gene matches: 8. The chain's CDR3 is CASGLRLADYEQYF. The CDR3 DNA sequence: TGTGCCAGCGGGCTGAGACTAGCGGACTACGAGCAGTACTTC.

A word on this clone: Other DNA sequences in this specimen translate into the identical CDR3. V is TRBV27 and J is TRBJ2-5, with D unresolved. V was cut by 3 bases and J by 4 bases, with 3 bases left in between. The CDR3 is made up of 11 amino acids. CDR1 and CDR2 (germline): MNHEY, SMNVEV (reference sequence). The CDR3 DNA is TGTGCCAGCAGTTTGGGAGAGACCCAGTACTTC. Translation: CASSLGETQYF.

CDR3 region: CAWSPILAGDTQYF. The CDR3 bases are TGTGCCTGGAGTCCCATTTTAGCAGGAGATACGCAGTATTTT. The chain has TRBV30 and TRBJ2-3; D is ambiguous. In germline, CDR1 is GTSNPN, CDR2 SVGIG (reference sequence). Trimming took 2 bases from V and 5 from J, leaving 14 bases between them. The length of the CDR3 is 14 residues.

This clone was seen just once. This rearrangement joins TRBV30 to TRBJ2-3; D gene ambiguous. V was pared by 2 bases and J by 0 bases, with 3 bases between. The germline V gene has CDR1 GTSNPN and CDR2 SVGIG (reference sequence). The CDR3 runs 12 residues. In DNA form, the CDR3 reads TGTGCCTGGAGTCAGAGCACAGATACGCAGTATTTT. Protein product: CAWSQSTDTQYF. The variable domain in full, with the rest retrieved from reference TRBV30 and TRBJ2-3, is SQTIHQWPATLVQPVGSPLSLECTVEGTSNPNLYWYRQAAGRGLQLLFYSVGIGQISSEVPQNLSASRPQDRQFILSSKKLLLSDSGFYLCAWSQSTDTQYFGPGTRLTVL.

The chain recombines TRBV28 with TRBJ2-3; 11 bases fit TRBD2. Looked up from germline, CDR1 is MDHEN and CDR2 is SYDVKM. Trimming cost V 4 bases and J 6 bases; bases outside gene matches: 9. The CDR3 spans 16 residues. CDR3 nucleotide sequence: TGTGCCAGCAGTTCAGTAGCGGGAGGGCCTGGGGATACGCAGTATTTT. This codes for CASSSVAGGPGDTQYF.

The chain carries TRBV27 and TRBJ2-2; 7 nucleotides match TRBD1. Germline loops: CDR1 MNHEY, CDR2 SMNVEV (reference sequence). J was trimmed by 5 bases and V by 5 bases; bases with no gene match: 8. This CDR3 spans 15 amino acids. CDR3 residues: CASSRRQGTTGELFF. The CDR3 coding sequence is TGTGCCAGCAGTAGACGACAGGGAACTACCGGGGAGCTGTTTTTT.

The V and J genes are TRBV5-8 and TRBJ2-7, with TRBD1 matching 7 bases. Germline CDR1 reads SGHTS; CDR2 reads YDEGEE. Trimming took 4 bases from V and 7 from J; bases not matched to a gene: 5. The CDR3 contains 12 residues. CDR3 sequence reads: CASSGDSLEQYF. The CDR3 DNA reads as TGTGCCAGCAGCGGGGACAGCTTAGAGCAGTACTTC.

This chain connects TRBV6-6 to TRBJ2-7; 7 nucleotides line up with TRBD1. This CDR3 has 15 residues. The germline gives CDR1 MNHNY, CDR2 SVGAGI (reference sequence). The J segment lost 2 bases and the V segment lost 4 bases, leaving 8 bases of the junction unmatched. CDR3 DNA sequence: TGTGCCAGCAGTTCTCGGGACAGAAAAGCCTACGAGCAGTACTTC. It is translated as CASSSRDRKAYEQYF.

The rearrangement uses TRBV30 and TRBJ2-1; no clear D gene. Between the trimmed V and J ends, which lost 0 bases and 5 bases, there was a span of 17 bases. Germline assignment: CDR1 GTSNPN and CDR2 SVGIG (reference sequence). The CDR3 is 16 residues long. CDR3 region: CAWSVYLLGGNNEQFF. CDR3 sequence (DNA): TGTGCCTGGAGTGTATACTTGCTAGGCGGAAACAATGAGCAGTTCTTC.